Shown below are 25 T cell receptor beta chains from a single sample sequenced in a study of OX40 agonist ivuxolimab in advanced cancers. Library preparation was by the immunoSEQ multiplex PCR assay. The immuneACCESS repertoire file appears here via TCRdb, limited to in-frame rearrangements. These files lack a portion of the clones; in checked studies, under half of the deficit traces to unresolved V genes, and the cause of the others is not known. A total of about 110,000 clones appear in this sample, approximately 89% of them only once. About 0.3% of the sample goes to the ten largest clones. This specimen consisted of CD4+ or CD8+ T cells sorted from blood, obtained in a trial of the OX40 agonist ivuxolimab. These receptors were taken from an adult with an advanced solid tumor such as melanoma, head and neck, liver or kidney cancer.

The chain links TRBV2 to TRBJ1-5; D gene ambiguous. V lost 6 bases and J 2 bases, leaving 11 bases between the germline ends. Germline lookup yields CDR1 SNHLY and CDR2 FYNNEI. This CDR3 is built from 14 residues. Here the CDR3 DNA reads TGTGCCAGCAGATCAAGGTCGGGCAATCAGCCCCAGCATTTT. Translation: CASRSRSGNQPQHF.

Details on this clone: One end of the junction is discordant with germline, which a read error may explain. This chain links TRBV7-2 with TRBJ1-3, with 9 bases aligning to TRBD1. The CDR3 sequence is 15 residues long. Germline-derived CDR1 and CDR2 are SGHTA and FQGNSA. CDR3 sequence: CASSTPGQGGNTVYF. The DNA of the CDR3 is TGTGCCAGCAGCACTCCGGGACAGGGAGGAAACACCGTATATTTT.

This clone is a singleton in its sample. The genes are TRBV5-8 and TRBJ2-2, with TRBD1 matching over 7 bases. The CDR3 is 15 residues long. Losses at the gene ends were 3 bases for V and 6 bases for J; bases not matched to a gene: 8. Germline V gene sequence: CDR1 SGHTS, CDR2 YDEGEE. CDR3: CASSSTGEWAGELFF. CDR3 DNA: TGTGCCAGCAGCTCTACAGGGGAGTGGGCCGGGGAGCTGTTTTTT.

V and J are TRBV4-1 and TRBJ2-2; 9 nucleotides align to TRBD1. CDR1 and CDR2 from the germline V gene are MGHRA and YSYEKL. This CDR3 has 15 amino acids. J lost 4 bases, V lost 3 bases, and 3 bases had no gene match. This CDR3 reads CASSQPGQGTGELFF. CDR3 coding DNA: TGCGCCAGCAGCCAGCCGGGACAGGGCACCGGGGAGCTGTTTTTT.

The chain is built from TRBV28 and TRBJ2-6; a possible D gene is TRBD2 (6 bases). Germline V gene data show CDR1 as MDHEN and CDR2 as SYDVKM. This CDR3 comprises 16 residues. The V end was cut by 2 bases, the J end by 4 bases, with 12 bases between. The CDR3 is CASSLGGIAGANVLTF. CDR3 bases: TGTGCCAGCAGTTTAGGAGGGATTGCGGGGGCCAACGTCCTGACTTTC.

For this clone: The junction does not match germline at one end; this may be a read error. The chain employs TRBV6-6 and TRBJ1-1; D unclear. Germline CDR1 MNHNY, CDR2 SVGAGI (reference sequence). The CDR3 has 15 residues. CDR3 in DNA: TGTGCCAGCAGTTATTTCGGACGGGAGAACACTAAAGCTTTCTTT. Protein: CASSYFGRENTKAFF.

This rearrangement joins TRBV7-9 to TRBJ2-7; 9 bases agree with TRBD1. The CDR3 is 15 residues long. From germline, CDR1 is SEHNR and CDR2 FQNEAQ (reference sequence). V shed 1 base and J 4 bases; nucleotides not matched to a gene: 5. The CDR3 DNA is TGTGCCAGCAGCTTAGGGGCGGGACAGGGTTACGAGCAGTACTTC. This translates into CASSLGAGQGYEQYF.

The J gene is TRBJ2-7, the V gene TRBV28; the D call may be TRBD1 or TRBD2 (5 bases each). Germline V gene sequence: CDR1 MDHEN, CDR2 SYDVKM. With 6 bases removed from V and 0 bases from J, the gap between germline ends came to 9 bases. The CDR3 is 13 residues long. CDR3 region: CASSGAPSYEQYF. DNA of the CDR3: TGTGCCAGCAGCGGGGCCCCCTCCTACGAGCAGTACTTC.

This sequence joins TRBV28 and TRBJ1-2, with D uncertain. The CDR3 has 12 residues. Trimming shortened V by 5 bases and J by 0 bases, and 4 bases separated the two germline ends. Looked up from germline, CDR1 is MDHEN and CDR2 is SYDVKM. Here the CDR3 reads CASSQANYGYTF. CDR3 coding DNA: TGTGCCAGCAGTCAGGCTAACTATGGCTACACCTTC.

The chain recombines TRBV4-2 with TRBJ1-3; the match to TRBD1 covers 7 bases. Germline-derived CDR1 and CDR2 are LGHNA and YNFKEQ. V trimming: 0 bases; J trimming: 6 bases; junction bases outside the gene matches: 11. The CDR3 sequence is 17 residues long. The CDR3: CASSQDLMGTDENTIYF. In DNA form, the CDR3 reads TGTGCCAGCAGCCAAGACCTAATGGGGACAGATGAAAACACCATATATTTT.

This chain connects TRBV9 to TRBJ1-2; D possibly corresponds to TRBD1 (6 bases). In germline, CDR1 is SGDLS, CDR2 YYNGEE. V was shortened by 3 bases and J by 8 bases, with 20 bases between the two germline ends. The CDR3 covers 15 residues. CDR3 in DNA: TGTGCCAGCAGCGAGACCCCCCAGGGGTGGGGCGGCTACACCTTC. Protein product: CASSETPQGWGGYTF.

This chain connects TRBV19 to TRBJ1-1, with D possibly TRBD1 on 6 matching bases. The CDR3 is made up of 17 amino acids. The germline CDR1 and CDR2 sequences are LNHDA and SQIVND (reference sequence). V was pared by 5 bases and J by 1 base, with 20 bases between. In DNA, the CDR3 is TGTGCCAGTAGTTCACCGGGACACGGAGGAAGGAACACTGAAGCTTTCTTT. Translation: CASSSPGHGGRNTEAFF.

This clone showed up just a few times. The CDR3 spells CASSVRLAGGRRHEQFF. The CDR3 DNA reads TGTGCCAGCAGCGTCCGACTAGCGGGAGGTCGACGGCATGAGCAGTTCTTC. The chain couples TRBV14 to TRBJ2-1; 13 bases align to TRBD2. The V gene end was trimmed by 5 bases and the J gene end by 8 bases; junction bases not matched to a gene: 12. The germline V gene encodes CDR1 SGHDN and CDR2 FVKESK. This CDR3 is 17 amino acids long. Based on the CDR3 plus reference TRBV14 and TRBJ2-1, the full variable domain is EAGVTQFPSHSVIEKGQTVTLRCDPISGHDNLYWYRRVMGKEIKFLLHFVKESKQDESGMPNNRFLAERTGGTYSTLKVQPAELEDSGVYFCASSVRLAGGRRHEQFFGPGTRLTVL.

This clone is a singleton in its sample. V gene TRBV5-1 combines with J gene TRBJ2-5; tentatively, D is TRBD2 (6 bases). Per germline, CDR1 SGHRS and CDR2 YFSETQ. The CDR3 runs 14 residues. V lost 4 bases to trimming and J lost 5 bases, with 15 bases between them. The CDR3 nucleotides read TGCGCCAGCAGCCTCACGGGGGTTGGTGAGACCCAGTACTTC. It codes for CASSLTGVGETQYF. Drawing the rest from reference TRBV5-1 and TRBJ2-5, the complete variable domain is KAGVTQTPRYLIKTRGQQVTLSCSPISGHRSVSWYQQTPGQGLQFLFEYFSETQRNKGNFPGRFSGRQFSNSRSEMNVSTLELGDSALYLCASSLTGVGETQYFGPGTRLLVL.

The rearrangement uses TRBV7-3 and TRBJ2-1; TRBD1 or TRBD2 may be the D gene (5 bases each). CDR1 is SGHTA and CDR2 is FQGTGA in the germline V gene. The CDR3 is made up of 11 amino acids. Trimming removed 2 bases from V and 9 bases from J, with 5 bases in between. The CDR3 here is CASSLGGEQFF. The CDR3, as DNA: TGTGCCAGCAGCTTAGGGGGTGAGCAGTTCTTC.

This clone was seen only a few times. This rearrangement joins TRBV7-9 to TRBJ2-7, with D perhaps TRBD2 (6 bases). CDR3 size: 14 residues. Trimming took off 2 bases at V and 5 bases at J, with 13 bases between the two ends. CDR1 SEHNR and CDR2 FQNEAQ come from the germline V gene (reference sequence). The CDR3 DNA is TGTGCCAGCAGCTTAAGTTCTAGCGACGACGAGCAGTACTTC. Translation gives CASSLSSSDDEQYF.

V is TRBV12-5 and J is TRBJ2-5; 15 bases are a match to TRBD2. The germline V gene has CDR1 LGHNT and CDR2 FRNRAP. The CDR3 extends over 16 amino acids. With 5 bases clipped from V and 5 bases from J, the junction kept 6 bases outside the gene matches. The CDR3 region has the DNA TGTGCTAGTGGTCGGACTAGCGGGGGGGGCAGGGAGACCCAGTACTTC. It yields the protein CASGRTSGGGRETQYF.

This chain links TRBV6-5 with TRBJ2-7; D is perhaps TRBD2 (5 bases). This CDR3 is 14 amino acids long. Deletions cut 0 bases from V and 5 bases from J, with 11 bases between. CDR1 and CDR2 from the germline V gene are MNHEY and SVGAGI. Here the CDR3 DNA reads TGTGCCAGCAGTTACTCGAGGGCCGACGACGAGCAGTACTTC. It yields the protein CASSYSRADDEQYF.

The chain couples TRBV4-3 to TRBJ2-3; D ambiguous. Trimming cost V 1 base and J 1 base, with 15 bases left between them. Germline-derived CDR1 and CDR2 are LGHNA and YSLEER. The CDR3 runs to 17 residues. DNA for the CDR3: TGCGCCAGCAGCCAAGCGGAGACCACCTCGGGCACAGATACGCAGTATTTT. Amino acids: CASSQAETTSGTDTQYF.

The rearrangement joins TRBV28 to TRBJ1-5; unclear D gene. The CDR3 length is 13 residues. Germline V gene lookup returns CDR1 MDHEN and CDR2 SYDVKM. V lost 5 bases and J lost 7, with 12 bases in between. The CDR3, as DNA: TGTGCCAGCAGTACCACTAGCGAGCAGCCCCAGCATTTT. Protein: CASSTTSEQPQHF.

The rearrangement joins TRBV7-2 to TRBJ1-1, with TRBD1 as a possible D gene (6 bases). The CDR3 runs to 14 residues. V was trimmed by 5 bases and J by 0 bases, leaving 10 bases between them. Germline V lookup: CDR1 SGHTA, CDR2 FQGNSA. The CDR3 coding sequence is TGTGCCAGCAGCCTCGGGACACTGAACACTGAAGCTTTCTTT. Translation: CASSLGTLNTEAFF.

The chain combines TRBV11-3 with TRBJ2-5, with a weak D call TRBD2 (5 bases). The V end lost 5 bases, the J end lost 4 bases, and 11 bases lay between the germline ends. Germline V gene data show CDR1 as SGHNT and CDR2 as YENEEA. The CDR3 is made up of 13 amino acids. The CDR3 sequence: CASSPREGETQYF. CDR3 coding DNA: TGTGCCAGCAGCCCCCGTGAGGGAGAGACCCAGTACTTC.

The V call is TRBV5-1, the J call TRBJ1-3; D remains unclear. Germline V CDR1 and CDR2: SGHRS, YFSETQ. The ends were cut back, 5 bases at V and 6 bases at J, with 18 bases in the middle. CDR3 length equals 15 residues. Written as DNA, the CDR3 is TGCGCCAGCAGGAGCAACCCTATTCGAGAAAACACCATATATTTT. It yields the protein CASRSNPIRENTIYF.

The J gene is TRBJ1-2, the V gene TRBV14; D is perhaps TRBD1 (6 bases). This CDR3 is built from 15 residues. Germline CDR1 is SGHDN and CDR2 is FVKESK. The V gene lost 1 base and the J gene lost 0 bases, with 9 bases spanning the gap. The CDR3 coding sequence is TGTGCCAGCAGCCAAGGAGGACAGTCTAACTATGGCTACACCTTC. Translated, it gives CASSQGGQSNYGYTF.

The chain links TRBV5-6 to TRBJ1-2; 7 nucleotides line up with TRBD1. The CDR3 has 15 residues. Germline lookup yields CDR1 SGHDT and CDR2 YYEEEE. V shed 2 bases, J shed 8 bases, and the junction held 12 bases outside the gene matches. CDR3 protein: CASSFSTGIHWGYTF. The DNA of the CDR3 is TGTGCCAGCAGCTTTTCGACAGGGATTCATTGGGGCTACACCTTC.